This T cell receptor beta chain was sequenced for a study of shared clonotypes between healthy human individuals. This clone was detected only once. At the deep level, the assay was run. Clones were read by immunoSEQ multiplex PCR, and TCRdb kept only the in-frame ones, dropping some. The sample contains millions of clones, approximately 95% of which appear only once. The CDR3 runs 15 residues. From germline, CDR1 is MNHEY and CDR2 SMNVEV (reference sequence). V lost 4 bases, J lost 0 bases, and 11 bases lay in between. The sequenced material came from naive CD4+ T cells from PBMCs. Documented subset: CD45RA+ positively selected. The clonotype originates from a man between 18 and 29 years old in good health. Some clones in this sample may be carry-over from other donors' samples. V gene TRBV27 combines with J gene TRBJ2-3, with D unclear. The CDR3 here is CASSSSQTSTDTQYF. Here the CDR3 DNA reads TGTGCCAGCAGTTCATCACAGACTAGCACAGATACGCAGTATTTT.